The clone carrying this T cell receptor (beta chain) has a handful of counts. Its specificity is not known. This CDR3 is also generated by other DNA sequences in the sample. TCRdb keeps only in-frame clones here, not all; method: immunoSEQ multiplex PCR. This sample yields about 14,000 clones, of which more than 75% are seen a single time; about two thirds belongs to the top ten. V was trimmed by 2 bases and J by 2 bases, leaving 8 bases between them. This CDR3 region has 14 residues. Germline V gene data show CDR1 as SGHTA and CDR2 as FQGNSA. The source of the sample is a study of OX40 agonist ivuxolimab in advanced cancers. Study outcomes and limitations: Some patients without response likewise showed low normalized clonal expansion.

This specimen consisted of CD4+ or CD8+ T cells sorted from blood, obtained in a trial of the OX40 agonist ivuxolimab. This receptor was taken from an adult with an advanced solid tumor such as melanoma, head and neck, liver or kidney cancer. V is TRBV7-2 and J is TRBJ2-3; D is perhaps TRBD1 (5 bases). CDR3 coding DNA: TGTGCCAGCAGCTTACAGGGCTCCACAGATACGCAGTATTTT. Translation: CASSLQGSTDTQYF.